The T cell receptor beta chain described here comes from a study of shared clonotypes between healthy human individuals. Deep-level assay runs were performed. Produced via immunoSEQ multiplex PCR; TCRdb's table is partial and in-frame only. The table includes over 2 million clones, 80% to 95% detected once. Trimming took 3 bases from V and 5 from J, leaving 17 bases between them. The CDR3 is 15 amino acids. In germline, CDR1 is MGHDK, CDR2 SYGVNS. Sample: naive CD4+ T cells from PBMCs. Sample subset: CD45RA+ positively selected. The sequence was obtained from a man younger than 35 in good health. Some clones in this sample may be carry-over from other donors' samples. This chain uses TRBV25-1 with TRBJ2-7; D tentatively reads TRBD1 or TRBD2 (5 bases each). DNA of the CDR3: TGTGCCAGCAGTGAGTGGAGGCAGGGTGTCGACGAGCAGTACTTC. Its protein is CASSEWRQGVDEQYF.